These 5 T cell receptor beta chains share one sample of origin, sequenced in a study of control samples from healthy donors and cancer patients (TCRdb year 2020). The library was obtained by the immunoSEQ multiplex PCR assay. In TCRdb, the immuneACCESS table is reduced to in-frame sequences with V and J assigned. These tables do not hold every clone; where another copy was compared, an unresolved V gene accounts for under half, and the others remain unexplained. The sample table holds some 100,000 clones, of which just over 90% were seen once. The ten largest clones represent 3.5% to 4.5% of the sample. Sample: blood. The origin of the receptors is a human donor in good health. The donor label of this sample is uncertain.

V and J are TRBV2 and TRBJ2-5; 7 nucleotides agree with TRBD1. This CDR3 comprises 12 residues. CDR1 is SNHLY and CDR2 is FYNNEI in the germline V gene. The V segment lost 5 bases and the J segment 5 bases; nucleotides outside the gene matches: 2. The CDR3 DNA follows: TGTGCCAGCAGTAGACAGGGTGAGACCCAGTACTTC. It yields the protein CASSRQGETQYF. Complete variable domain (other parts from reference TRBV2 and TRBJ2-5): EPEVTQTPSHQVTQMGQEVILRCVPISNHLYFYWYRQILGQKVEFLVSFYNNEISEKSEIFDDQFSVERPDGSNFTLKIRSTKLEDSAMYFCASSRQGETQYFGPGTRLLVL.

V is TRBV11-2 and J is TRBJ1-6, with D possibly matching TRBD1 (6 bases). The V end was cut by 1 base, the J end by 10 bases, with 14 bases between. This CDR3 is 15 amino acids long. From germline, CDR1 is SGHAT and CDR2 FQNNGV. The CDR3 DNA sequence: TGTGCCAGCAGCTTAGTAGGCACAGGGCAATCACCCCTCCACTTT. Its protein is CASSLVGTGQSPLHF.

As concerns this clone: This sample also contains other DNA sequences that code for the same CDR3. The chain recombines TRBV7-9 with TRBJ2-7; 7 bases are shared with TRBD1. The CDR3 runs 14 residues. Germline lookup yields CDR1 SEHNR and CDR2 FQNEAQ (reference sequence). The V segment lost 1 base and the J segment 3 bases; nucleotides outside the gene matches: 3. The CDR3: CASSLGQGVYEQYF. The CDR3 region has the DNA TGTGCCAGCAGCTTAGGACAGGGTGTCTACGAGCAGTACTTC.

CDR3 bases: TGTGCCAGCAGTTCCACAAGGACAGCTGGGACCTACGAGCAGTACTTC. It translates to CASSSTRTAGTYEQYF. The chain recombines TRBV28 with TRBJ2-7, with D perhaps matching TRBD1 (6 bases). The germline CDR1 and CDR2 sequences are MDHEN and SYDVKM. V dropped 4 bases and J dropped 2 bases, with 18 bases sitting between them. The CDR3 extends over 16 amino acids.

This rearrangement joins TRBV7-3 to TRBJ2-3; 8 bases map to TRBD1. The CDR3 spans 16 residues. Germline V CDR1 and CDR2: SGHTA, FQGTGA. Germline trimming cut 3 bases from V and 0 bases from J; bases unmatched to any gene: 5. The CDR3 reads CASSLGGTGSTDTQYF. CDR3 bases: TGTGCCAGCAGCTTGGGTGGGACAGGTAGCACAGATACGCAGTATTTT.